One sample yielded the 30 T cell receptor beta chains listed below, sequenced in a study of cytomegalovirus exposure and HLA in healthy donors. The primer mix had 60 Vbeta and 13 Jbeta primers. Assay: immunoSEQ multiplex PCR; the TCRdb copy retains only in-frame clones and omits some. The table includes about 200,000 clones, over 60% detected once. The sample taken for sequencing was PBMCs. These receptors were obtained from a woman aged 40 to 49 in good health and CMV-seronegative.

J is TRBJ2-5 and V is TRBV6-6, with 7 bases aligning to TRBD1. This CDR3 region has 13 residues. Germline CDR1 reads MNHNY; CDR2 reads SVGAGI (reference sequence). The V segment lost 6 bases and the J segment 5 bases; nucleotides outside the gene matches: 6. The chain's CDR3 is CASRTTGVETQYF. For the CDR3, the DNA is TGTGCCAGCAGGACTACAGGGGTCGAGACCCAGTACTTC.

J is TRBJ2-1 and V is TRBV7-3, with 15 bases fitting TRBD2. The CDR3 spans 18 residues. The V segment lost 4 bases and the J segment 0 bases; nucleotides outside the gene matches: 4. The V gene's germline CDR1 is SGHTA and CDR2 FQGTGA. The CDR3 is CASSSMGLAGGSYNEQFF. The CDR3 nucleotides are TGTGCCAGCAGCTCAATGGGACTAGCGGGGGGCTCCTACAATGAGCAGTTCTTC.

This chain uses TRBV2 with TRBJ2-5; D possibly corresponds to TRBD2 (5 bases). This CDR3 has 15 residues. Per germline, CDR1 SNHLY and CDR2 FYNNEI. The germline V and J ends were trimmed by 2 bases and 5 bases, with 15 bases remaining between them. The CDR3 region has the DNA TGTGCCAGCAGTGAACGGGGTGAGAGTGGGGAGACCCAGTACTTC. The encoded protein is CASSERGESGETQYF.

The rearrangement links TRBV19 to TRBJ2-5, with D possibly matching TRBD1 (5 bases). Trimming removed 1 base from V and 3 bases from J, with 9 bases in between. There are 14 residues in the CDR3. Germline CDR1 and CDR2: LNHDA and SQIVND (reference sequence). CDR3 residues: CASSIVDREETQYF. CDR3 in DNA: TGTGCCAGTAGTATAGTTGACAGAGAAGAGACCCAGTACTTC.

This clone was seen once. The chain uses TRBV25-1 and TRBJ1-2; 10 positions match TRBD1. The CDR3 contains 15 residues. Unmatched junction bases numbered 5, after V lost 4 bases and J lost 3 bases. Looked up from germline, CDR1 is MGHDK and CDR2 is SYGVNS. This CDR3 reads CASSGPGTGDYGYTF. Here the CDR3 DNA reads TGTGCCAGCAGTGGGCCCGGGACAGGGGACTATGGCTACACCTTC.

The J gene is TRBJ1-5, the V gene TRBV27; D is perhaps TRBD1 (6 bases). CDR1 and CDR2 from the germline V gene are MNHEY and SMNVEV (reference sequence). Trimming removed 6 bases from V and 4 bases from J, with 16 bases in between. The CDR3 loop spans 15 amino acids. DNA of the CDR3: TGTGCCAGCAGAGAGACAGGCAGAATTAATCAGCCCCAGCATTTT. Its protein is CASRETGRINQPQHF.

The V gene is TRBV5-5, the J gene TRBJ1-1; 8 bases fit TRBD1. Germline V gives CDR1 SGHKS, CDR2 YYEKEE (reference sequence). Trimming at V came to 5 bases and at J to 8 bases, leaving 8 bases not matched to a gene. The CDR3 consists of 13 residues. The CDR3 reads CASRRGGDREAFF. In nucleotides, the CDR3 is TGTGCCAGCAGGCGGGGAGGGGACAGGGAAGCTTTCTTT.

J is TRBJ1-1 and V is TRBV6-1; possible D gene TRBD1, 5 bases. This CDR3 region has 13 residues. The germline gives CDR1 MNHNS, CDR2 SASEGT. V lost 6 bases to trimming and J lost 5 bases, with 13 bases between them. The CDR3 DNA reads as TGTGCCAGCAGGCCCTATCGGGGGACTGAAGCTTTCTTT. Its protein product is CASRPYRGTEAFF.

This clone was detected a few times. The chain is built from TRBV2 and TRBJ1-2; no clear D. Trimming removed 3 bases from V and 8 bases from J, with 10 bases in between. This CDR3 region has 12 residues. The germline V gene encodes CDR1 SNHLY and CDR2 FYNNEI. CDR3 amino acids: CASSDGVGGYTF. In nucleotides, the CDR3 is TGTGCCAGCAGTGACGGAGTAGGCGGCTACACCTTC.

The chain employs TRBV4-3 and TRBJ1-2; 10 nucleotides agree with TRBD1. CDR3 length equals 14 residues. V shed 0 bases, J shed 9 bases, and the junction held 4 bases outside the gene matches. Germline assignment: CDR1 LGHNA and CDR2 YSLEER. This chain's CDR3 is CASSQDRQGASYTF. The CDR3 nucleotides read TGCGCCAGCAGCCAAGATAGACAGGGGGCTAGCTACACCTTC.

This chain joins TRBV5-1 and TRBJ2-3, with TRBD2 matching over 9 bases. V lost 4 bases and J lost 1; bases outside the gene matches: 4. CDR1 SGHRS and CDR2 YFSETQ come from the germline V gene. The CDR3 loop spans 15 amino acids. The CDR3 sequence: CASSISGSGTDTQYF. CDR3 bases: TGCGCCAGCAGCATTAGCGGGAGTGGCACAGATACGCAGTATTTT.

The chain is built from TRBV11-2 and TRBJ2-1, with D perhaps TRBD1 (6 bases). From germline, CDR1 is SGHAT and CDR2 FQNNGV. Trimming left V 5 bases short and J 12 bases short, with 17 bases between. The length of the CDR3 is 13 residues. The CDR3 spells CASSEDTGKGQFF. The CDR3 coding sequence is TGTGCCAGCAGCGAAGACACAGGGAAGGGGCAGTTCTTC. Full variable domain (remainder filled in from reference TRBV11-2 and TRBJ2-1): EAGVAQSPRYKIIEKRQSVAFWCNPISGHATLYWYQQILGQGPKLLIQFQNNGVVDDSQLPKDRFSAERLKGVDSTLKIQPAKLEDSAVYLCASSEDTGKGQFFGPGTRLTVL.

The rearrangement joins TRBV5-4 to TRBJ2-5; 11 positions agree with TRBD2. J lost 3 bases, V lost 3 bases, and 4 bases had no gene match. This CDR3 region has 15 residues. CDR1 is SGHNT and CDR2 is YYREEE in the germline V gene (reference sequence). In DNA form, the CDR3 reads TGTGCCAGCAGCTCACCGGGACTAGCGGAAGAGACCCAGTACTTC. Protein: CASSSPGLAEETQYF. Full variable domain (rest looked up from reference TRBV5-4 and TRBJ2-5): ETGVTQSPTHLIKTRGQQVTLRCSSQSGHNTVSWYQQALGQGPQFIFQYYREEENGRGNFPPRFSGLQFPNYSSELNVNALELDDSALYLCASSSPGLAEETQYFGPGTRLLVL.

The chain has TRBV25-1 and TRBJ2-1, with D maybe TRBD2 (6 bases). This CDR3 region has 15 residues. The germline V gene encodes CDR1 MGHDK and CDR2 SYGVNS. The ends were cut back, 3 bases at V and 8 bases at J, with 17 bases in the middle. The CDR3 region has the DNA TGTGCCAGCAGTGATCATGATGGAGGGATCGATGAGCAGTTCTTC. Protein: CASSDHDGGIDEQFF.

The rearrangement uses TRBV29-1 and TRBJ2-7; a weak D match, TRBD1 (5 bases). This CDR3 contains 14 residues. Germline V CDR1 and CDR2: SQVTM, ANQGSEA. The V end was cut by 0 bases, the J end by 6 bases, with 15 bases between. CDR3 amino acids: CSVEEGQGLGEQYF. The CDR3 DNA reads TGCAGCGTTGAAGAGGGGCAGGGCCTGGGCGAGCAGTACTTC.

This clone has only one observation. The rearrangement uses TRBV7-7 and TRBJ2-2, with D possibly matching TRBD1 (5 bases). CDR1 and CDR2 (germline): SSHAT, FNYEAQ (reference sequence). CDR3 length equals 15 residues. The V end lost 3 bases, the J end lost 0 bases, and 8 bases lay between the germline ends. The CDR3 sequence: CASSFDSSNTGELFF. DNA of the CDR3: TGTGCCAGCAGCTTCGACAGCTCGAACACCGGGGAGCTGTTTTTT. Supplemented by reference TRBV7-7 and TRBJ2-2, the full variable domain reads GAGVSQSPRYKVTKRGQDVTLRCDPISSHATLYWYQQALGQGPEFLTYFNYEAQPDKSGLPSDRFSAERPEGSISTLTIQRTEQRDSAMYRCASSFDSSNTGELFFGEGSRLTVL.

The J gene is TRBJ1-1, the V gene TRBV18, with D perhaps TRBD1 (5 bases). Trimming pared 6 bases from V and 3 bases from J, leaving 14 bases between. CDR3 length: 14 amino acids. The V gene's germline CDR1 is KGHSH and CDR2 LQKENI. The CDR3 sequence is CASSREGQHTEAFF. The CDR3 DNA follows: TGTGCCAGCTCGCGGGAGGGGCAGCACACTGAAGCTTTCTTT.

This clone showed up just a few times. DNA of the CDR3: TGTGCCAGCGGGGGACAGTCCTACAATGAGCAGTTCTTC. Translating gives CASGGQSYNEQFF. The chain combines TRBV5-4 with TRBJ2-1, with 7 nucleotides matching TRBD1. Trimming cost V 7 bases and J 1 base; bases outside gene matches: 2. The CDR3 covers 13 residues. Germline-derived CDR1 and CDR2 are SGHNT and YYREEE (reference sequence).

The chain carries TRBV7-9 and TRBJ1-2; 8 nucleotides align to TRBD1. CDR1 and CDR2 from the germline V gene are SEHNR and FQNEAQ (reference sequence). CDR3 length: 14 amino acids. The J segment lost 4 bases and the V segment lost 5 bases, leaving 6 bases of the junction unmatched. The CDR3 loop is CASSPSTGVYGYTF. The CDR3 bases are TGTGCCAGCAGCCCCTCGACAGGGGTCTATGGCTACACCTTC.

The CDR3 DNA reads as TGCGCCAGCAGCTTGGAAGCGGGAGGGGGATATACGCAGTATTTT. It codes for CASSLEAGGGYTQYF. This chain joins TRBV5-1 and TRBJ2-3; 10 bases agree with TRBD2. This CDR3 is built from 15 residues. V was clipped by 0 bases and J by 7 bases; unmatched bases: 5. Germline CDR1 and CDR2: SGHRS and YFSETQ. The whole variable domain, remainder taken from reference TRBV5-1 and TRBJ2-3, is KAGVTQTPRYLIKTRGQQVTLSCSPISGHRSVSWYQQTPGQGLQFLFEYFSETQRNKGNFPGRFSGRQFSNSRSEMNVSTLELGDSALYLCASSLEAGGGYTQYFGPGTRLTVL.

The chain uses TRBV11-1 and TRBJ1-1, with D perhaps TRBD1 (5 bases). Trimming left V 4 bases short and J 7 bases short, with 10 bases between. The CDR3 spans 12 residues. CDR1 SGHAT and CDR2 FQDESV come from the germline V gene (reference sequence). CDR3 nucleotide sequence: TGTGCCAGCAGCTGGGGGGTCGGTGAAGCTTTCTTT. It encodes CASSWGVGEAFF. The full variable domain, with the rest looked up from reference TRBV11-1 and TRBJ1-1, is EAEVAQSPRYKITEKSQAVAFWCDPISGHATLYWYRQILGQGPELLVQFQDESVVDDSQLPKDRFSAERLKGVDSTLKIQPAELGDSAMYLCASSWGVGEAFFGQGTRLTVV.

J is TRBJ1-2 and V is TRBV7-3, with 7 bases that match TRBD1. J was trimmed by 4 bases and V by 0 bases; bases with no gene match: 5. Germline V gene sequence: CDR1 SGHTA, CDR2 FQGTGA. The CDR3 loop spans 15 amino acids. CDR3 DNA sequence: TGTGCCAGCAGCTTAACGGGGCAGGGGGGCTATGGCTACACCTTC. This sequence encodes CASSLTGQGGYGYTF.

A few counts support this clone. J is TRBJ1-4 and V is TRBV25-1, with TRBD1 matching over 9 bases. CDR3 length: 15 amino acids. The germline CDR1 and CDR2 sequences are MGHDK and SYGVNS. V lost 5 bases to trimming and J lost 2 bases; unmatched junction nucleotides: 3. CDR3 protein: CASSWGTGTNEKLFF. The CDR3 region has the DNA TGTGCCAGCAGTTGGGGGACAGGGACTAATGAAAAACTGTTTTTT.

This chain's CDR3 is CASSPGTATEAFF. Written as DNA, the CDR3 is TGCGCCAGCAGCCCAGGGACAGCAACTGAAGCTTTCTTT. J is TRBJ1-1 and V is TRBV5-1, with TRBD1 matching 7 bases. In germline, CDR1 is SGHRS, CDR2 YFSETQ. There are 13 residues in the CDR3. The trim removed 4 bases at V and 5 bases at J, leaving 5 bases unmatched.

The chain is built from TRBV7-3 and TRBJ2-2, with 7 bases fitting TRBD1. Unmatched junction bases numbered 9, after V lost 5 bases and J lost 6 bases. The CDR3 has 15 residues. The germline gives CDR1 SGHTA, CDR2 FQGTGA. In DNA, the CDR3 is TGTGCCAGCAGCCCAGACAGGGAATCCCCCGGGGAGCTGTTTTTT. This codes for CASSPDRESPGELFF. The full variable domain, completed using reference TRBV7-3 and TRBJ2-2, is GAGVSQTPSNKVTEKGKYVELRCDPISGHTALYWYRQSLGQGPEFLIYFQGTGAADDSGLPNDRFFAVRPEGSVSTLKIQRTERGDSAVYLCASSPDRESPGELFFGEGSRLTVL.

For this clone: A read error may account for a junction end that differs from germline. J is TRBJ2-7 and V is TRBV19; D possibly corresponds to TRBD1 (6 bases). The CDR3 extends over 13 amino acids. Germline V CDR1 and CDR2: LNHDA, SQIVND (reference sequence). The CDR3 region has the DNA TGTGCCAGTAGTCTCGGACAGTACTACGGGCAGTACTTC. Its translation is CASSLGQYYGQYF. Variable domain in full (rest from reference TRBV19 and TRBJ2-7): DGGITQSPKYLFRKEGQNVTLSCEQNLNHDAMYWYRQDPGQGLRLIYYSQIVNDFQKGDIAEGYSVSREKKESFPLTVTSAQKNPTAFYLCASSLGQYYGQYFGPGTRLTVT.

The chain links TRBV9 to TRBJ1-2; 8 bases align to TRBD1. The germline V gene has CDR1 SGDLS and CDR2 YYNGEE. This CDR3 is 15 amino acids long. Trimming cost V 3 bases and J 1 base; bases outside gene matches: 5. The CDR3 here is CASSARTGINYGYTF. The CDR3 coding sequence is TGTGCCAGCAGCGCCCGGACAGGGATTAACTATGGCTACACCTTC.

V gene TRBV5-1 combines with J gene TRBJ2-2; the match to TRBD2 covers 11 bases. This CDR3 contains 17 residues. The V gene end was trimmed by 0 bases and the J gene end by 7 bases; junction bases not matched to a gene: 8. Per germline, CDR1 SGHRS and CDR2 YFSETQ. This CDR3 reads CASSLVTSGSHGGELFF. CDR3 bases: TGCGCCAGCAGCTTGGTAACTAGCGGGAGTCATGGCGGGGAGCTGTTTTTT. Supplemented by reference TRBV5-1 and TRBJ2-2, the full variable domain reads KAGVTQTPRYLIKTRGQQVTLSCSPISGHRSVSWYQQTPGQGLQFLFEYFSETQRNKGNFPGRFSGRQFSNSRSEMNVSTLELGDSALYLCASSLVTSGSHGGELFFGEGSRLTVL.

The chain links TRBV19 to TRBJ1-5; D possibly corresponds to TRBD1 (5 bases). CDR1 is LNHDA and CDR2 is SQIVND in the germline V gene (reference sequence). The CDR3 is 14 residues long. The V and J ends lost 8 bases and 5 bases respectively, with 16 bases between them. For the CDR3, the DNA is TGTGCCAGTTCGCGGGACCAAGGGTATCAGCCCCAGCATTTT. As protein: CASSRDQGYQPQHF.

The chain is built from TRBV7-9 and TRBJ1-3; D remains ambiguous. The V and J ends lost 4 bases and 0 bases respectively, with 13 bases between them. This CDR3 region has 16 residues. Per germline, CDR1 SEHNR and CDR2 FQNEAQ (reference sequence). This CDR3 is CASSSPGSHSGNTIYF. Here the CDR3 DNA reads TGTGCCAGCAGCTCACCGGGTTCACACTCTGGAAACACCATATATTTT.